The table lists the clone carrying this T cell receptor beta chain with a count of one. Its antigen is not known. Losses at the gene ends were 7 bases for V and 8 bases for J; bases not matched to a gene: 11. Germline loops: CDR1 MNHNS, CDR2 SASEGT. The CDR3 extends over 14 amino acids. These data come from a study of cytomegalovirus exposure and HLA in healthy donors. Findings and caveats of the study: A later analysis reportedly found that, within productive TCRs, an Asian-associated ancestry cluster had fewer N-insertions than the mean observed across the approximately 690 donors. Most of the TCR beta V segments (in an earlier analysis) were productive either about 87% or about 30% of the time.

PCR used 60 Vbeta primers and 13 Jbeta primers. Sequencing was performed with immunoSEQ multiplex PCR; in TCRdb, only in-frame clones are kept and a portion is missing. The profile covers about 150,000 clones, with around three quarters appearing a single time and 6.7% taken by the ten largest. The material sequenced was PBMCs. The clonotype originates from a woman in her forties in good health and CMV-seropositive. This chain links TRBV6-1 with TRBJ1-1; 9 bases are shared with TRBD1. DNA of the CDR3: TGTGCCAGCACTGTCCCGGGACAGGGAGAAGAAGCTTTCTTT. Translated: CASTVPGQGEEAFF.